These T cell receptor beta chains were read from a single sample in a study of blood T cell repertoires in COVID-19. Clones were read by immunoSEQ multiplex PCR, and TCRdb kept only the in-frame ones, dropping some. The data contain about 200,000 clones, almost 90% of them singletons. Sequenced input: peripheral blood. The receptors come from a man over 45 with acute or convalescent COVID-19. The CDR3 runs from the conserved cysteine through the conserved F or W. Fields, in order: V gene, D gene, clone size, J gene, CDR3 protein, CDR3 DNA. A D gene is named only where the DNA matches it firmly. Expanded clones are given a class, and other clones once, few, many or no size at all.

v_call: TRBV19; d_call: -; clone_size: -; j_call: TRBJ1-1; cdr3_aa: CASSVGRVFTEAFF; cdr3_nt: TGTGCCAGTAGTGTTGGCAGGGTGTTCACTGAAGCTTTCTTT
v_call: TRBV6-6; d_call: -; clone_size: once; j_call: TRBJ1-6; cdr3_aa: CASSSRGEVASPLHF; cdr3_nt: TGTGCCAGCAGTTCCCGCGGGGAGGTAGCGTCACCCCTCCACTTT
v_call: TRBV6-6; d_call: TRBD1; clone_size: -; j_call: TRBJ1-4; cdr3_aa: CASSRTGGIEKEKLFF; cdr3_nt: TGTGCCAGCAGTCGGACAGGGGGCATCGAGAAGGAAAAACTGTTTTTT
v_call: TRBV12-5; d_call: TRBD1; clone_size: -; j_call: TRBJ2-3; cdr3_aa: CASGMNRDSRTDTQYF; cdr3_nt: TGTGCTAGTGGCATGAACCGGGACAGTCGCACAGATACGCAGTATTTT
v_call: TRBV9; d_call: -; clone_size: -; j_call: TRBJ2-2; cdr3_aa: CASSVVGGTLPSGELFF; cdr3_nt: TGTGCCAGCAGCGTAGTTGGAGGGACCCTCCCGTCGGGGGAGCTGTTTTTT
v_call: TRBV7-8; d_call: -; clone_size: -; j_call: TRBJ1-5; cdr3_aa: CASSSFNQPQHF; cdr3_nt: TGTGCCAGCAGCTCCTTCAATCAGCCCCAGCATTTT
v_call: TRBV6-5; d_call: -; clone_size: -; j_call: TRBJ1-1; cdr3_aa: CASSYAQKNTEAFF; cdr3_nt: TGTGCCAGCAGTTACGCACAAAAGAACACTGAAGCTTTCTTT
v_call: TRBV19; d_call: -; clone_size: -; j_call: TRBJ2-7; cdr3_aa: CASSISGRGASEQYF; cdr3_nt: TGTGCCAGTAGTATTTCAGGCAGGGGCGCGTCTGAGCAGTACTTC
v_call: TRBV18; d_call: -; clone_size: -; j_call: TRBJ2-1; cdr3_aa: CASSPSTSGGEQFF; cdr3_nt: TGTGCCAGCTCACCTTCAACTAGTGGTGGTGAGCAGTTCTTC
v_call: TRBV18; d_call: -; clone_size: -; j_call: TRBJ1-2; cdr3_aa: CASSLTVGGADGYTF; cdr3_nt: TGTGCCAGCTCTCTAACCGTTGGGGGGGCTGATGGCTACACCTTC
v_call: TRBV7-2; d_call: TRBD1; clone_size: -; j_call: TRBJ2-7; cdr3_aa: CASSSPGQGPYEQYF; cdr3_nt: TGTGCCAGCAGCTCCCCGGGACAGGGGCCGTACGAGCAGTACTTC
v_call: TRBV4-2; d_call: TRBD2; clone_size: -; j_call: TRBJ2-7; cdr3_aa: CASSQRLAGVDEQYF; cdr3_nt: TGTGCCAGCAGCCAACGACTAGCGGGAGTGGACGAGCAGTACTTC
v_call: TRBV19; d_call: -; clone_size: -; j_call: TRBJ1-5; cdr3_aa: CASSPQGNSNQPQHF; cdr3_nt: TGTGCCAGTAGTCCGCAGGGGAATAGCAATCAGCCCCAGCATTTT
v_call: TRBV19; d_call: -; clone_size: -; j_call: TRBJ1-5; cdr3_aa: CASSIDRGEWQPQHF; cdr3_nt: TGTGCCAGTAGTATAGATCGGGGGGAATGGCAGCCCCAGCATTTT
v_call: TRBV11-2; d_call: -; clone_size: -; j_call: TRBJ1-4; cdr3_aa: CASRGWGGTSEKLFF; cdr3_nt: TGTGCCAGCCGAGGTTGGGGGGGAACGAGTGAAAAACTGTTTTTT
v_call: TRBV10-3; d_call: -; clone_size: -; j_call: TRBJ2-1; cdr3_aa: CAISPQEFNEQFF; cdr3_nt: TGTGCCATCAGCCCCCAAGAGTTTAATGAGCAGTTCTTC
v_call: TRBV30; d_call: -; clone_size: few; j_call: TRBJ1-3; cdr3_aa: CAWSVSSGNTIYF; cdr3_nt: TGTGCCTGGAGTGTTAGCTCTGGAAACACCATATATTTT
v_call: TRBV2; d_call: -; clone_size: -; j_call: TRBJ1-1; cdr3_aa: CASIPNTELNTEAFF; cdr3_nt: TGTGCCAGCATCCCGAATACAGAGCTGAACACTGAAGCTTTCTTT
v_call: TRBV28; d_call: TRBD1; clone_size: -; j_call: TRBJ1-6; cdr3_aa: CASSRQGYNSPLHF; cdr3_nt: TGTGCCAGCAGTCGACAGGGGTATAATTCACCCCTCCACTTT
v_call: TRBV9; d_call: TRBD1; clone_size: -; j_call: TRBJ1-3; cdr3_aa: CASSDRTGPGNTIYF; cdr3_nt: TGTGCCAGCAGCGACCGGACAGGTCCTGGAAACACCATATATTTT
v_call: TRBV6-5; d_call: -; clone_size: -; j_call: TRBJ1-2; cdr3_aa: CASREPGMRGYTF; cdr3_nt: TGTGCCAGCAGGGAGCCGGGGATGAGGGGCTACACCTTC
v_call: TRBV18; d_call: TRBD1; clone_size: -; j_call: TRBJ2-2; cdr3_aa: CASSQGQGANTGELFF; cdr3_nt: TGTGCCAGCTCACAAGGACAGGGGGCGAACACCGGGGAGCTGTTTTTT
v_call: TRBV4-2; d_call: TRBD1; clone_size: -; j_call: TRBJ2-1; cdr3_aa: CASSPGQGGNEQFF; cdr3_nt: TGTGCCAGCAGCCCCGGACAGGGTGGGAATGAGCAGTTCTTC
v_call: TRBV30; d_call: TRBD2; clone_size: -; j_call: TRBJ2-1; cdr3_aa: CAWSEKGLAGEGTYNEQFF; cdr3_nt: TGTGCCTGGAGTGAAAAAGGACTAGCGGGAGAAGGAACCTACAATGAGCAGTTCTTC
v_call: TRBV19; d_call: -; clone_size: -; j_call: TRBJ2-5; cdr3_aa: CASSTQGWPQETQYF; cdr3_nt: TGTGCCAGTAGTACTCAGGGTTGGCCCCAAGAGACCCAGTACTTC
v_call: TRBV30; d_call: -; clone_size: -; j_call: TRBJ1-3; cdr3_aa: CAWSVLQGTTIYF; cdr3_nt: TGTGCCTGGAGTGTACTTCAGGGCACCACCATATATTTT
v_call: TRBV10-2; d_call: -; clone_size: few; j_call: TRBJ2-3; cdr3_aa: CASSLSGSTDTQYF; cdr3_nt: TGCGCCAGCAGCCTCAGCGGTAGCACAGATACGCAGTATTTT
v_call: TRBV18; d_call: -; clone_size: -; j_call: TRBJ1-6; cdr3_aa: CASSPDSVNSPLHF; cdr3_nt: TGTGCCAGCTCACCGGACAGTGTTAATTCACCCCTCCACTTT
v_call: TRBV11-3; d_call: -; clone_size: -; j_call: TRBJ1-1; cdr3_aa: CASSFQTPTNPMNTEAFF; cdr3_nt: TGTGCCAGCAGCTTTCAGACACCGACAAACCCTATGAACACTGAAGCTTTCTTT
v_call: TRBV11-3; d_call: TRBD2; clone_size: -; j_call: TRBJ2-3; cdr3_aa: CASSLGAGGQDTQYF; cdr3_nt: TGTGCCAGCAGCTTAGGTGCGGGGGGGCAAGATACGCAGTATTTT
v_call: TRBV24-1; d_call: TRBD1; clone_size: -; j_call: TRBJ2-1; cdr3_aa: CATRQGASNEQFF; cdr3_nt: TGTGCCACGAGGCAGGGGGCATCCAATGAGCAGTTCTTC
v_call: TRBV6-5; d_call: -; clone_size: once; j_call: TRBJ2-4; cdr3_aa: CASSRDSGTYF; cdr3_nt: TGTGCCAGCAGTCGGGACTCAGGAACGTACTTC
v_call: TRBV30; d_call: -; clone_size: -; j_call: TRBJ1-6; cdr3_aa: CAWSALDFNSPLHF; cdr3_nt: TGTGCCTGGAGTGCACTTGACTTCAATTCACCCCTCCACTTT
v_call: TRBV7-8; d_call: -; clone_size: few; j_call: TRBJ2-2; cdr3_aa: CASSARTPNTGELFF; cdr3_nt: TGTGCCAGCAGCGCGAGAACTCCGAACACCGGGGAGCTGTTTTTT
v_call: TRBV5-1; d_call: TRBD1; clone_size: -; j_call: TRBJ1-2; cdr3_aa: CASSLATGTGYGYTF; cdr3_nt: TGCGCCAGCAGCTTAGCAACCGGGACAGGATATGGCTACACCTTC
v_call: TRBV19; d_call: TRBD1; clone_size: -; j_call: TRBJ2-4; cdr3_aa: CASRGWDSKNIQYF; cdr3_nt: TGTGCCAGTAGAGGTTGGGACAGCAAAAACATTCAGTACTTC
v_call: TRBV29-1; d_call: TRBD1; clone_size: -; j_call: TRBJ2-7; cdr3_aa: CSGRTGHDSEQYF; cdr3_nt: TGCAGCGGCAGGACAGGGCATGATAGCGAGCAGTACTTC
v_call: TRBV28; d_call: TRBD1; clone_size: -; j_call: TRBJ1-2; cdr3_aa: CASSLGQGNYGYTF; cdr3_nt: TGTGCCAGCAGTTTAGGACAGGGTAACTATGGCTACACCTTC
v_call: TRBV15; d_call: TRBD2; clone_size: -; j_call: TRBJ2-3; cdr3_aa: CATSLVGSGSSTDTQYF; cdr3_nt: TGTGCCACCAGCCTTGTGGGTAGCGGGAGCTCCACAGATACGCAGTATTTT
v_call: TRBV28; d_call: TRBD2; clone_size: -; j_call: TRBJ2-7; cdr3_aa: CASSTLAGWYEQYF; cdr3_nt: TGTGCCAGCAGTACACTAGCGGGATGGTACGAGCAGTACTTC
v_call: TRBV28; d_call: TRBD1; clone_size: -; j_call: TRBJ1-1; cdr3_aa: CASNEGARTEAFF; cdr3_nt: TGTGCCAGCAACGAGGGGGCACGCACTGAAGCTTTCTTT
v_call: TRBV9; d_call: -; clone_size: -; j_call: TRBJ1-3; cdr3_aa: CASSSYPGVGNTIYF; cdr3_nt: TGTGCCAGCAGCTCCTATCCAGGGGTTGGAAACACCATATATTTT
v_call: TRBV6-2/TRBV6-3; d_call: TRBD1; clone_size: -; j_call: TRBJ1-1; cdr3_aa: CASSYMSGTGGLAFF; cdr3_nt: TGTGCCAGCAGTTACATGTCGGGGACAGGGGGCCTGGCTTTCTTT
v_call: TRBV30; d_call: TRBD1; clone_size: -; j_call: TRBJ2-2; cdr3_aa: CAGDRESGELFF; cdr3_nt: TGTGCCGGAGACAGGGAATCCGGGGAGCTGTTTTTT
v_call: TRBV4-1; d_call: -; clone_size: -; j_call: TRBJ2-5; cdr3_aa: CASSHVRGQETQYF; cdr3_nt: TGCGCCAGCAGCCATGTCCGGGGCCAAGAGACCCAGTACTTC
v_call: TRBV7-2; d_call: -; clone_size: -; j_call: TRBJ1-2; cdr3_aa: CASSLTPETGQNYGYTF; cdr3_nt: TGTGCCAGCAGCTTAACGCCGGAGACTGGACAAAACTATGGCTACACCTTC
v_call: TRBV30; d_call: -; clone_size: -; j_call: TRBJ1-5; cdr3_aa: CAWSPRGSRNQPQHF; cdr3_nt: TGTGCCTGGAGTCCCCGGGGAAGCCGCAATCAGCCCCAGCATTTT
v_call: TRBV5-1; d_call: TRBD1; clone_size: -; j_call: TRBJ2-5; cdr3_aa: CASSLGDRRGETQYF; cdr3_nt: TGCGCCAGCAGCTTGGGGGACAGGAGGGGAGAGACCCAGTACTTC
v_call: TRBV7-9; d_call: -; clone_size: -; j_call: TRBJ1-3; cdr3_aa: CASSPWDNSGNTIYF; cdr3_nt: TGTGCCAGCAGCCCATGGGACAACTCTGGAAACACCATATATTTT
v_call: TRBV9; d_call: TRBD1; clone_size: once; j_call: TRBJ1-2; cdr3_aa: CASSVGQANYGYTF; cdr3_nt: TGTGCCAGCAGCGTCGGACAGGCTAACTATGGCTACACCTTC
v_call: TRBV7-6; d_call: -; clone_size: once; j_call: TRBJ2-5; cdr3_aa: CASSPGPGQTYQETQYF; cdr3_nt: TGTGCCAGCAGCCCAGGACCGGGACAAACGTACCAAGAGACCCAGTACTTC